These 22 T cell receptor beta chains originate from one sample sequenced in a study of persistence of HIV-infected CD4 T cells. These receptors' antigens are unknown. The libraries were made with immunoSEQ version 4 in survey mode. The repertoire was sequenced with immunoSEQ multiplex PCR; TCRdb's copy has only in-frame clones and lacks some. The sample shows under 20,000 clones, 65% of them seen only once. Overlapping HIV-1 Gag 15-mer peptides at about 1 ug per peptide per mL were used. CD4+ T cells upregulating both CD40 ligand and CD69 were sorted as responding cells. Sequenced material: CD4+ T cells sorted from PBMCs after roughly 18-hour stimulation, taken from a patient who received antiretroviral therapy. The source of these receptors is an adult woman with HIV who was CMV-seropositive.

This clone has just one count. The V and J genes are TRBV7-8 and TRBJ1-2; possibly TRBD1 for D (6 bases). This CDR3 spans 14 amino acids. Between the trimmed V and J ends, which lost 7 bases and 3 bases, there was a span of 15 bases. Germline V gene sequence: CDR1 SGHVS, CDR2 FQNEAQ. CDR3 amino acids: CASTPARGDYGYTF. The CDR3 nucleotides read TGTGCCAGCACCCCTGCCAGGGGAGACTATGGCTACACCTTC.

The chain employs TRBV29-1 and TRBJ2-5; TRBD1 aligns across 8 bases. Germline CDR1 reads SQVTM; CDR2 reads ANQGSEA. After removal of 4 bases from V and 5 bases from J, the junction contained 6 bases not matched to a gene. This CDR3 region has 13 residues. The CDR3 coding sequence is TGCAGCGTTGTCCCAGGGGGCGGCGAGACCCAGTACTTC. This translates into CSVVPGGGETQYF.

This chain connects TRBV19 to TRBJ2-7; D possibly corresponds to TRBD2 (6 bases). The V and J ends lost 3 bases and 1 base respectively, with 10 bases between them. The germline gives CDR1 LNHDA, CDR2 SQIVND (reference sequence). The CDR3 covers 14 residues. In DNA form, the CDR3 reads TGTGCCAGTAGTATGAGGGACTTTTCCTACGAGCAGTACTTC. It codes for CASSMRDFSYEQYF.

The chain combines TRBV18 with TRBJ1-4; D is unclear. The V and J ends lost 3 bases and 6 bases respectively, with 14 bases between them. The CDR3 consists of 15 residues. Per the germline V gene, CDR1 is KGHSH and CDR2 is LQKENI. Written as DNA, the CDR3 is TGTGCCAGCTCACCCCTCGGGGAGTTAGATGAAAAACTGTTTTTT. This codes for CASSPLGELDEKLFF. Based on the CDR3 plus reference TRBV18 and TRBJ1-4, the full variable domain is NAGVMQNPRHLVRRRGQEARLRCSPMKGHSHVYWYRQLPEEGLKFMVYLQKENIIDESGMPKERFSAEFPKEGPSILRIQQVVRGDSAAYFCASSPLGELDEKLFFGSGTQLSVL.

The chain carries TRBV19 and TRBJ1-1, with 9 bases matching TRBD1. The germline V gene encodes CDR1 LNHDA and CDR2 SQIVND (reference sequence). J lost 6 bases, V lost 9 bases, and 11 bases had no gene match. The CDR3 extends over 14 amino acids. CDR3 sequence reads: CASLPAGQGPEAFF. CDR3 nucleotides: TGTGCCAGCCTGCCCGCGGGACAGGGACCTGAAGCTTTCTTT.

This chain joins TRBV5-6 and TRBJ1-5; D ambiguous. Germline V gene sequence: CDR1 SGHDT, CDR2 YYEEEE. Trimming took 3 bases from V and 5 from J, leaving 15 bases between them. The CDR3 is 15 residues long. In nucleotides, the CDR3 is TGTGCCAGCAGCTCGGCGGGGTTTGGATATCAGCCCCAGCATTTT. This encodes CASSSAGFGYQPQHF.

The V call is TRBV7-9, the J call TRBJ1-2; the match to TRBD1 covers 8 bases. V lost 4 bases, J lost 14 bases, and 15 bases stayed unmatched. The germline gives CDR1 SEHNR, CDR2 FQNEAQ (reference sequence). The CDR3 runs 14 residues. Written as DNA, the CDR3 is TGTGCCAGCAGCTCGAAAGGGGGGACAGGTGCGGATACCTTC. It codes for CASSSKGGTGADTF.

This sequence joins TRBV6-5 and TRBJ1-2; no reliable D call. V lost 2 bases and J lost 0, with 7 bases in between. This CDR3 is built from 14 residues. Germline V CDR1 and CDR2: MNHEY, SVGAGI. The CDR3 nucleotides are TGTGCCAGCAGTTACACTGGAGCTAACTATGGCTACACCTTC. Residues: CASSYTGANYGYTF.

This clone was seen a handful of times. The V gene is TRBV2, the J gene TRBJ2-7; tentatively, D is TRBD1 or TRBD2 (5 bases each). V dropped 6 bases and J dropped 5 bases, with 11 bases sitting between them. Germline V gene sequence: CDR1 SNHLY, CDR2 FYNNEI. The CDR3 spans 12 residues. The CDR3 nucleotides read TGTGCCAGCAGCCGGGACGGGGACGAGCAGTACTTC. Translation gives CASSRDGDEQYF.

This chain connects TRBV6-1 to TRBJ1-5; 9 positions agree with TRBD1. Germline values: CDR1 MNHNS, CDR2 SASEGT. This CDR3 region has 16 residues. V lost 4 bases to trimming and J lost 1 base; unmatched junction nucleotides: 5. CDR3 coding DNA: TGTGCCAGCAGTGGCCGACAGGGGGTGAGCAATCAGCCCCAGCATTTT. Protein sequence: CASSGRQGVSNQPQHF.

The CDR3 spells CASYGSYNEQFF. The CDR3 coding sequence is TGTGCCAGCTACGGCTCCTACAATGAGCAGTTCTTC. This sequence joins TRBV19 and TRBJ2-1, with no clear D. The CDR3 length is 12 residues. V was trimmed by 9 bases and J by 0 bases, leaving 6 bases between them. Germline-derived CDR1 and CDR2 are LNHDA and SQIVND (reference sequence).

The J gene is TRBJ2-7, the V gene TRBV27, with 12 bases identical to TRBD1. Germline V gene lookup returns CDR1 MNHEY and CDR2 SMNVEV (reference sequence). V trimming: 5 bases; J trimming: 5 bases; junction bases outside the gene matches: 10. The length of the CDR3 is 16 residues. CDR3 nucleotides: TGTGCCAGCAGTCTCCTACCGGGACAGGGGGCAAACGAGCAGTACTTC. Protein: CASSLLPGQGANEQYF.

J is TRBJ1-1 and V is TRBV5-8; D remains unclear. Trimming took off 0 bases at V and 1 base at J, with 10 bases between the two ends. The CDR3 spans 15 residues. Germline-derived CDR1 and CDR2 are SGHTS and YDEGEE. The CDR3 DNA reads as TGTGCCAGCAGCTTGGAGCCACAGCGGAACACTGAAGCTTTCTTT. It codes for CASSLEPQRNTEAFF.

V gene TRBV11-3 combines with J gene TRBJ2-2, with a tentative D call TRBD2 (6 bases). Germline values: CDR1 SGHNT, CDR2 YENEEA. The V and J ends lost 4 bases and 1 base respectively, with 10 bases between them. The CDR3 covers 15 residues. CDR3 coding DNA: TGTGCCAGCAGCTCGGAGGGGAAGAACACCGGGGAGCTGTTTTTT. This codes for CASSSEGKNTGELFF.

The chain joins TRBV19 to TRBJ2-5, with D unresolved. Germline V gene data show CDR1 as LNHDA and CDR2 as SQIVND (reference sequence). The V and J ends lost 5 bases and 5 bases respectively, with 12 bases between them. This CDR3 is built from 13 residues. CDR3 DNA sequence: TGTGCCAGTAGTCGTGTGCGCCGGGAGACCCAGTACTTC. This translates into CASSRVRRETQYF.

The rearrangement uses TRBV3-1 (or the pseudogene TRBV3-2) and TRBJ2-7; TRBD1 matches 7 bases. Germline values: CDR1 LGHDT, CDR2 YNNKEL (reference sequence). V shed 2 bases and J 3 bases; nucleotides not matched to a gene: 4. CDR3 length: 14 residues. In DNA, the CDR3 is TGTGCCAGCAGCCAACCGGGACAGCTCTACGAGCAGTACTTC. Translating it yields CASSQPGQLYEQYF.

J is TRBJ1-5 and V is TRBV2; maybe TRBD1 (5 bases). The CDR3 length is 14 residues. CDR1 and CDR2 from the germline V gene are SNHLY and FYNNEI. The V end was cut by 1 base, the J end by 12 bases, with 16 bases between. The CDR3 DNA is TGTGCCAGCAGTGAAGAAAGGGGTTGGGGGAGCCAGCATTTT. It specifies CASSEERGWGSQHF.

This chain uses TRBV9 with TRBJ1-4, with a tentative D call TRBD1 (6 bases). Germline-derived CDR1 and CDR2 are SGDLS and YYNGEE. V lost 0 bases and J lost 4, with 13 bases in between. The CDR3 extends over 16 amino acids. The CDR3 nucleotides are TGTGCCAGCAGCGTAGAGACGGGGGGCCATAATGAAAAACTGTTTTTT. Translating it yields CASSVETGGHNEKLFF.

The chain is built from TRBV7-8 and TRBJ1-1; D is ambiguous. CDR1 is SGHVS, CDR2 FQNEAQ, per germline. The CDR3 is 16 residues long. V was clipped by 5 bases and J by 3 bases, with 19 bases between them. CDR3 sequence: CASSHIIVGEHTEAFF. In DNA form, the CDR3 reads TGTGCCAGCAGCCATATTATCGTCGGGGAGCACACTGAAGCTTTCTTT.

J is TRBJ1-3 and V is TRBV2; D is unresolved. V gave up 4 bases and J gave up 4 bases, with 8 bases separating them. This CDR3 has 13 residues. Germline V gene sequence: CDR1 SNHLY, CDR2 FYNNEI. CDR3 residues: CASSAGSGNTIYF. As DNA, the CDR3 is TGTGCCAGCAGTGCCGGTTCCGGAAACACCATATATTTT.

This clone was seen only a few times. The J gene is TRBJ2-3, the V gene TRBV9; D assignment may be TRBD1 or TRBD2 (5 bases each). V shed 2 bases and J shed 7 bases, with 14 bases lying between them. Germline values: CDR1 SGDLS, CDR2 YYNGEE. The CDR3 totals 14 residues. The CDR3 region is CASSVTGLSNTQYF. The DNA for the CDR3 is TGTGCCAGCAGCGTTACGGGGCTTTCAAATACGCAGTATTTT.

This clone came up once. This chain connects TRBV5-5 to TRBJ2-2, with TRBD2 matching 7 bases. The CDR3 is made up of 14 amino acids. Trimming took 4 bases from V and 7 from J; bases not matched to a gene: 7. Germline values: CDR1 SGHKS, CDR2 YYEKEE (reference sequence). CDR3 nucleotide sequence: TGTGCCAGCAGCAACCTAGCGGCCGACGGGGAGCTGTTTTTT. It encodes CASSNLAADGELFF.